The TCR beta chain under discussion was sequenced for a study of glioma-infiltrating T cells. The V gene's germline CDR1 is LGHDT and CDR2 YNNKEL (reference sequence). V shed 7 bases, J shed 7 bases, and the junction held 13 bases outside the gene matches. This CDR3 has 15 residues. Notes on the study in general: Tissue-blood divergence was below expectation in non-neoplastic patients, above in gliomas.

With regard to this clonotype: Its antigen is not identified.

The iRepertoire nested amplicon-rescue multiplex PCR amplified TCR alpha and beta CDR3s from RNA. One-step reverse transcription and amplification started from roughly 100-400 ng of tissue mRNA or PBMC total RNA. TCRdb called the multiplex PCR reads again in MiXCR, with one record for every CDR3 protein. The data contain 150,000 to 200,000 distinct CDR3 sequences, under 55% of them singletons. The J gene is TRBJ2-1, the V gene TRBV3-1, with 7 bases aligning to TRBD2. The TCR was taken from a human donor with low-grade glioma or glioblastoma, undergoing nonglioma brain surgery, or in good health (not recorded which). What was sequenced was glioma tissue, nonneoplastic brain tissue, or PBMCs (not recorded which). CDR3 protein: CASILSREKFNEQFF. For the CDR3, the DNA is TGTGCCAGCATCCTTTCGCGGGAGAAATTTAATGAGCAGTTCTTC.